Presented here are 18 T cell receptor beta chains from one specimen sequenced in a study of read filtering for tumor transcriptome and immune sequencing. The library was built from around 380 ng RNA with molecular barcoded adaptors for alpha/delta and beta/gamma chains. TCRdb recomputed calls from the reads with MiXCR, one row per CDR3 protein. Seen here are 75,000 to 95,000 distinct CDR3 sequences, 20% to 25% observed once, and the top ten hold roughly 11%. The sequenced material came from a population of CD138-negative cells sorted from bone marrow. These receptors all come from a donor aged 40 or older with multiple myeloma.

This clonotype occurred many times. This sequence joins TRBV12-5 and TRBJ2-2, with D perhaps TRBD2 (5 bases). Trimming pared 3 bases from V and 3 bases from J, leaving 11 bases between. This CDR3 spans 15 amino acids. Germline CDR1 is LGHNT and CDR2 is FRNRAP. The CDR3 spells CASGFEGADTGELFF. CDR3 in DNA: TGTGCTAGTGGTTTTGAGGGCGCGGACACCGGGGAGCTGTTTTTT.

On this clonotype itself: It may be a read error: a sequence one base away is much more abundant. The gene calls are TRBV20-1 and TRBJ1-1; TRBD1 is a possible D gene (5 bases). CDR1 and CDR2 from the germline V gene are DFQATT and SNEGSKA (reference sequence). The CDR3 covers 12 residues. Trimming removed 1 base from V and 5 bases from J, with 8 bases in between. The CDR3 DNA follows: TGCAGTGCTAGAGTTTGGGGGACTGAAGCTTTCTTT. Amino acid sequence: CSARVWGTEAFF.

As concerns this clonotype: This could be a read error, since a much larger clone is one nucleotide away. This sequence joins TRBV5-1 and TRBJ1-1; D might be TRBD1 (5 bases). Germline assignment: CDR1 SGHRS and CDR2 YFSETQ. V lost 1 base and J 6 bases, leaving 10 bases between the germline ends. The CDR3 extends over 13 amino acids. This CDR3 reads CASSLRTGPEAFF. Here the CDR3 DNA reads TGCGCCAGCAGCTTGAGGACGGGGCCTGAAGCTTTCTTT.

This clonotype was observed many times. The chain links TRBV29-1 to TRBJ2-7; TRBD1 might be the D (5 bases). Trimming cost V 3 bases and J 0 bases, with 12 bases left between them. The V gene's germline CDR1 is SQVTM and CDR2 ANQGSEA. The CDR3 sequence is 14 residues long. The CDR3 DNA is TGCAGCGTTGATGGCCAGGGCAGCTCCTACGAGCAGTACTTC. It translates to CSVDGQGSSYEQYF.

This clonotype was observed a few times. The chain combines TRBV9 with TRBJ1-2, with D perhaps matching TRBD1 (5 bases). Trimming took off 4 bases at V and 4 bases at J, with 11 bases between the two ends. The CDR3 runs to 13 residues. Looked up from germline, CDR1 is SGDLS and CDR2 is YYNGEE. The CDR3 is CASSRDGTYGYTF. The CDR3 DNA follows: TGTGCCAGCAGCCGGGACGGAACCTATGGCTACACCTTC.

This clonotype was counted ten times or more. This rearrangement joins TRBV28 to TRBJ2-3, with D possibly being TRBD1 (5 bases). The germline V and J ends were trimmed by 6 bases and 4 bases, with 14 bases remaining between them. This CDR3 contains 14 residues. In germline, CDR1 is MDHEN, CDR2 SYDVKM. The CDR3 nucleotides are TGTGCCAGCAGCCGACAGCTTGGGGCAGATACGCAGTATTTT. Its translation is CASSRQLGADTQYF. The complete variable domain, with remaining parts taken from reference TRBV28 and TRBJ2-3, reads DVKVTQSSRYLVKRTGEKVFLECVQDMDHENMFWYRQDPGLGLRLIYFSYDVKMKEKGDIPEGYSVSREKKERFSLILESASTNQTSMYLCASSRQLGADTQYFGPGTRLTVL.

This clonotype has ten or more counts. The CDR3 is CASRPTAKNIQYF. The CDR3, as DNA: TGTGCCAGCAGGCCGACAGCCAAAAACATTCAGTACTTC. This chain joins TRBV6-2 or TRBV6-3 and TRBJ2-4; D call uncertain. Germline assignment: CDR1 MNHEY and CDR2 SVGEGT. The CDR3 spans 13 residues. Trimming took 6 bases from V and 0 from J, leaving 6 bases between them.

As to this clonotype: One base away lies a much larger clone, so this may be a sequencing read error. V is TRBV5-1 and J is TRBJ2-5; 9 bases are a match to TRBD1. The CDR3 runs to 13 residues. Germline CDR1 is SGHRS and CDR2 is YFSETQ. The CDR3 DNA is TGCGCCAACAGCCCGACAGGGGGTAAGACCCAGTACTTC. Encoded protein: CANSPTGGKTQYF. The variable domain in full, completed from reference TRBV5-1 and TRBJ2-5, reads KAGVTQTPRYLIKTRGQQVTLSCSPISGHRSVSWYQQTPGQGLQFLFEYFSETQRNKGNFPGRFSGRQFSNSRSEMNVSTLELGDSALYLCANSPTGGKTQYFGPGTRLLVL.

The sample holds many counts of this clonotype. The rearrangement links TRBV5-1 to TRBJ1-5, with D uncertain. Deletions cut 5 bases from V and 2 bases from J, with 11 bases between. The CDR3 loop spans 14 amino acids. Germline CDR1 reads SGHRS; CDR2 reads YFSETQ. CDR3 protein: CASSPRMGNQPQHF. Here the CDR3 DNA reads TGCGCCAGCAGTCCCCGAATGGGCAATCAGCCCCAGCATTTT. The full variable domain, with the rest looked up from reference TRBV5-1 and TRBJ1-5, is KAGVTQTPRYLIKTRGQQVTLSCSPISGHRSVSWYQQTPGQGLQFLFEYFSETQRNKGNFPGRFSGRQFSNSRSEMNVSTLELGDSALYLCASSPRMGNQPQHFGDGTRLSIL.

This clonotype was observed many times. J is TRBJ2-3 and V is TRBV5-1; D is unresolved. The CDR3 covers 14 residues. CDR1 and CDR2 from the germline V gene are SGHRS and YFSETQ. Trimming removed 4 bases at V and 0 bases at J, with 9 bases between. CDR3 DNA: TGCGCCAGCAGCCTACAAGACAGCACAGATACGCAGTATTTT. Translating gives CASSLQDSTDTQYF.

This clonotype has ten or more counts. The chain links TRBV6-2 or TRBV6-3 to TRBJ1-1, with a weak D call TRBD1 (5 bases). The CDR3 runs 14 residues. CDR1 is MNHEY, CDR2 SVGEGT, per germline. Trimming left V 1 base short and J 5 bases short, with 11 bases between. The CDR3 loop is CASSYLGRGTEAFF. The CDR3 DNA reads TGTGCCAGCAGTTACTTGGGGCGTGGGACTGAAGCTTTCTTT.

V usage is TRBV12-3 or TRBV12-4 and J usage is TRBJ2-4, with 7 bases aligning to TRBD1. This CDR3 has 15 residues. The V and J ends lost 3 bases and 1 base, in that order; junction bases with no gene match: 3. CDR3 protein: CASSFRGRAKNIQYF. Here the CDR3 DNA reads TGTGCCAGCAGTTTTAGGGGGCGCGCCAAAAACATTCAGTACTTC.

This clonotype was detected ten times or more. The chain couples TRBV12-3 or TRBV12-4 to TRBJ2-1; D possibly corresponds to TRBD2 (7 bases). This CDR3 is built from 15 residues. Trimming stripped 7 bases from V and 7 bases from J, with 20 bases between. CDR3 loop: CASNLKWGGANEQFF. The CDR3 nucleotides are TGTGCCAGCAACCTGAAGTGGGGGGGGGCAAATGAGCAGTTCTTC.

The table lists this clonotype with many counts. The chain combines TRBV19 with TRBJ2-7; TRBD1 matches 10 bases. Unmatched junction bases numbered 5, after V lost 9 bases and J lost 6 bases. CDR1 is LNHDA and CDR2 is SQIVND in the germline V gene (reference sequence). This CDR3 is built from 12 residues. CDR3 in amino acids: CASRDRGVEQYF. CDR3 DNA sequence: TGTGCCAGCCGGGACAGGGGAGTCGAGCAGTACTTC.

The J gene is TRBJ2-5, the V gene TRBV7-6; D is unclear. V was clipped by 4 bases and J by 5 bases, with 11 bases between them. Germline-derived CDR1 and CDR2 are SGHVS and FNYEAQ. This CDR3 region has 13 residues. The CDR3 region is CASSSFSVETQYF. In nucleotides, the CDR3 is TGTGCCAGCAGCTCCTTTAGTGTTGAGACCCAGTACTTC.

At least ten counts were recorded for this clonotype. This chain uses TRBV5-1 with TRBJ2-5; 8 nucleotides line up with TRBD1. CDR3 length equals 15 residues. CDR1 and CDR2 from the germline V gene are SGHRS and YFSETQ. The J segment lost 4 bases and the V segment lost 3 bases, leaving 8 bases of the junction unmatched. This CDR3 is CASSWTTGVGETQYF. The CDR3 DNA sequence: TGCGCCAGCAGCTGGACGACAGGGGTTGGAGAGACCCAGTACTTC.

This clonotype was picked up many times. The gene calls are TRBV5-1 and TRBJ2-7; the D gene could be TRBD1 or TRBD2 (5 bases each). The CDR3 runs 13 residues. Germline CDR1 SGHRS, CDR2 YFSETQ. The V and J ends lost 4 bases and 9 bases respectively, with 17 bases between them. The CDR3 DNA is TGCGCCAGCAGCAAAGGGACCCCTGATGGGCAGTACTTC. This translates into CASSKGTPDGQYF.

At least ten counts were recorded for this clonotype. The CDR3 DNA reads as TGTGCCAGCAGCTTAACGAGGGATGAGCAGTTCTTC. Translation gives CASSLTRDEQFF. The rearrangement uses TRBV7-9 and TRBJ2-1, with D perhaps TRBD2 (5 bases). Trimming left V 2 bases short and J 8 bases short, with 7 bases between. Germline V CDR1 and CDR2: SEHNR, FQNEAQ (reference sequence). The CDR3 contains 12 residues.